The clone carrying this T cell receptor beta chain was picked up one time. Its antigen remains unidentified. These data originate in a study of blood T cells in healthy people across ages. General observations from the study: Fewer expanded clones and more diversity marked long-lived versus aged donors.

Germline V CDR1 and CDR2: KGHDR, SFDVKD. The V gene lost 5 bases and the J gene lost 7 bases, with 8 bases spanning the gap. The CDR3 loop spans 12 amino acids. Individuals who donated were healthy Caucasians from Russia aged roughly 6 to 90. The use of a sample-barcoded 5' primer and a J-beta primer mix characterized a second PCR of roughly 6 to 11 cycles. Unique molecular identifiers of 12 random nucleotides labeled each cDNA. Sequencing of every sample gave 2.5 million or more CDR3-containing paired-end reads. TCRdb called the 5' RACE reads again in MiXCR, with one record for every CDR3 protein. Of around 1.1 million distinct CDR3 sequences listed, about two fifths are singletons.

V is TRBV24-1 and J is TRBJ1-5; the D gene is possibly TRBD1 (5 bases). The sequence was collected from a man younger than 35 in good health. The source material was blood. CDR3 amino acids: CATSAGDQPQHF. CDR3 DNA sequence: TGTGCCACCAGTGCTGGGGACCAGCCCCAGCATTTT.